This record looks at one T cell receptor (beta chain) sequence and its context. This sample is part of a study of Ad26.COV2.S vaccination and SARS-CoV-2 variants. Germline CDR1 GTSNPN, CDR2 SVGIG (reference sequence). Trimming pared 1 base from V and 5 bases from J, leaving 17 bases between. The CDR3 contains 15 residues. Treatment reported: some 20 received Ad26.COV2.S at low or high dose, single or two shots; 5 received placebo; per-sample allocation not given. Each sample was drawn 63 days after the first injection (of vaccine or placebo). Assay: immunoSEQ multiplex PCR; the TCRdb copy retains only in-frame clones and omits some. The sample has around 450,000 clones, around 90% seen once.

The J gene is TRBJ1-1, the V gene TRBV30; tentative D call: TRBD1 (5 bases). The sample here was peripheral blood, taken in a trial of Ad26.COV2.S vaccine versus placebo. The receptor was isolated from a person between 18 and 60 years old who received the Ad26.COV2.S COVID-19 vaccine or a placebo. DNA for the CDR3: TGTGCCTGGAGTGCCACCCGCAGGGTCGGGACTGAAGCTTTCTTT. The encoded protein is CAWSATRRVGTEAFF.